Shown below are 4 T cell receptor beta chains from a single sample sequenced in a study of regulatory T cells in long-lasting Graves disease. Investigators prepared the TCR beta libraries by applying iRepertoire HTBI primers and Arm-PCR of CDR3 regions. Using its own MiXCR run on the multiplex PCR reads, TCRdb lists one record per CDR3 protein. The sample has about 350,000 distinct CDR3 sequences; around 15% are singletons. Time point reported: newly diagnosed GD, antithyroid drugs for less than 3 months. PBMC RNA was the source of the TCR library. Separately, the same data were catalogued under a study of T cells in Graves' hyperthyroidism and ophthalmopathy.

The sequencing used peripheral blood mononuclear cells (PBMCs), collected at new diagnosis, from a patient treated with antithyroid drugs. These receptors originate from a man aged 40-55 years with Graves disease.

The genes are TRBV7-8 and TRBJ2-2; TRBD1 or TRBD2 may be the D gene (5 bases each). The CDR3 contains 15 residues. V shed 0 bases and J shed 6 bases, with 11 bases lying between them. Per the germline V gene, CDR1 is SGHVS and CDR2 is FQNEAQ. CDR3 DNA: TGTGCCAGCAGCTTAGCTCTCGGGGCAGCCGGGGAGCTGTTTTTT. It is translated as CASSLALGAAGELFF.

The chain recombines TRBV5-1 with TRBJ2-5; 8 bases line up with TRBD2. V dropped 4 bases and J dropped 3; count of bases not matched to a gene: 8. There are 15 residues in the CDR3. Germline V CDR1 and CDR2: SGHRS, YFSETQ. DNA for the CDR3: TGCGCCAGCAGCGCCTCACCCGGGGGGGAAGAGACCCAGTACTTC. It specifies CASSASPGGEETQYF.

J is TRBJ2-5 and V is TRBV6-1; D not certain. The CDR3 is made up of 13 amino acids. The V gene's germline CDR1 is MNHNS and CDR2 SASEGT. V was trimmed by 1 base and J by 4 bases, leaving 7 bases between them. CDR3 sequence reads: CASSEDERETQYF. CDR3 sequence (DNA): TGTGCCAGCAGTGAAGACGAGAGAGAGACCCAGTACTTC.

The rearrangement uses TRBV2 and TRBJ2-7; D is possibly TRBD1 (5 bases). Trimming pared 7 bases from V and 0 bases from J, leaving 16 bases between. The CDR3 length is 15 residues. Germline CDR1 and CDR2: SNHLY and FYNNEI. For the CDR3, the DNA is TGTGCCAGCAAGGGGCAGGGCTACAGCTCCTACGAGCAGTACTTC. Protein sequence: CASKGQGYSSYEQYF.